This record covers a single T cell receptor (beta chain). The PCR had 60 Vbeta and 13 Jbeta primers. Measured with immunoSEQ multiplex PCR; TCRdb has only the in-frame clones, and not every one. The data contain fewer than 75,000 clones, roughly 71% of them singletons. This entry comes from a study of cytomegalovirus exposure and HLA in healthy donors. V gave up 5 bases and J gave up 2 bases, with 15 bases separating them. CDR1 and CDR2 from the germline V gene are SGHTA and FQGNSA. CDR3 length: 15 residues. The rearrangement joins TRBV7-2 to TRBJ1-1, with D unclear. The specimen was PBMCs. The receptor's source is a man in his 70s in good health and CMV-seronegative. The CDR3 sequence: CASSASGGFNTEAFF. The CDR3 DNA reads as TGTGCCAGCAGCGCCTCCGGCGGGTTCAACACTGAAGCTTTCTTT.